The 14 T cell receptor beta chains in this list originate from one sample, sequenced in a study of response to subunit inactivated influenza vaccine. TCRdb reprocessed the RT-PCR reads with MiXCR, giving one entry per CDR3 protein. The table lists about 650,000 distinct CDR3 sequences, less than 20% of them singletons, with around a tenth in the top ten. The sample was PBMCs from blood, taken 11 to 12 days after vaccination. The receptors originated from a man aged 50 to 60 who received an inactivated influenza vaccine.

The chain links TRBV4-3 to TRBJ2-2, with 7 bases that match TRBD2. V lost 4 bases to trimming and J lost 4 bases; unmatched junction nucleotides: 15. Looked up from germline, CDR1 is LGHNA and CDR2 is YSLEER. CDR3 length: 18 residues. The CDR3 spells CASSPSLSGPFPTGELFF. The CDR3 DNA follows: TGCGCCAGCAGCCCCTCCCTTAGCGGGCCCTTCCCCACCGGGGAGCTGTTTTTT.

This clonotype was seen a handful of times. Here the CDR3 DNA reads TGTGCCAGCAGCTTTTGGCAGGGCAAAAACATTCAGTACTTC. This codes for CASSFWQGKNIQYF. The V call is TRBV7-2, the J call TRBJ2-4; D possibly corresponds to TRBD1 (5 bases). Germline V gene sequence: CDR1 SGHTA, CDR2 FQGNSA. Trimming stripped 3 bases from V and 3 bases from J, with 9 bases between. This CDR3 comprises 14 residues.

This clonotype showed up just a few times. This chain links TRBV29-1 with TRBJ2-3, with 8 positions matching TRBD1. Trimming at V came to 7 bases and at J to 4 bases, leaving 7 bases not matched to a gene. Per germline, CDR1 SQVTM and CDR2 ANQGSEA. The CDR3 extends over 13 amino acids. The CDR3 nucleotides read TGCAGCGGCGGACAGGGTACCCCAGATACGCAGTATTTT. Amino acid sequence: CSGGQGTPDTQYF.

The genes are TRBV6-2 or TRBV6-3 and TRBJ2-1; TRBD1 matches 9 bases. Germline CDR1 MNHEY, CDR2 SVGEGT. The CDR3 runs to 16 residues. With 0 bases clipped from V and 3 bases from J, the junction kept 3 bases outside the gene matches. The CDR3: CASSYSRDRDYNEQFF. The CDR3 coding sequence is TGTGCCAGCAGTTACTCCCGGGACAGGGACTACAATGAGCAGTTCTTC.

The V gene is TRBV3-1, the J gene TRBJ1-3, with D unclear. Looked up from germline, CDR1 is LGHDT and CDR2 is YNNKEL (reference sequence). The CDR3 spans 14 residues. V was pared by 0 bases and J by 6 bases, with 9 bases between. The CDR3 sequence: CASSQDLAENTIYF. The CDR3 DNA reads TGTGCCAGCAGCCAAGACCTGGCGGAAAACACCATATATTTT.

V is TRBV18 and J is TRBJ2-1; TRBD1 is a possible D gene (6 bases). The V gene's germline CDR1 is KGHSH and CDR2 LQKENI. V shed 4 bases and J shed 5 bases, with 9 bases lying between them. This CDR3 has 13 amino acids. The CDR3 here is CASSLDSDNEQFF. CDR3 nucleotides: TGTGCCAGCTCACTGGACAGCGACAATGAGCAGTTCTTC. The full variable domain, rest sourced from reference TRBV18 and TRBJ2-1, is NAGVMQNPRHLVRRRGQEARLRCSPMKGHSHVYWYRQLPEEGLKFMVYLQKENIIDESGMPKERFSAEFPKEGPSILRIQQVVRGDSAAYFCASSLDSDNEQFFGPGTRLTVL.

The V gene is TRBV6-1, the J gene TRBJ1-1; 7 positions match TRBD1. J lost 1 base, V lost 6 bases, and 8 bases had no gene match. This CDR3 comprises 15 residues. Germline V gene data show CDR1 as MNHNS and CDR2 as SASEGT. CDR3 sequence reads: CASRKIGTENTEAFF. The DNA for the CDR3 is TGTGCCAGCAGAAAAATTGGGACAGAGAACACTGAAGCTTTCTTT.

V usage is TRBV29-1 and J usage is TRBJ1-2; TRBD1 matches 9 bases. Trimming at V came to 8 bases and at J to 4 bases, leaving 17 bases not matched to a gene. The germline CDR1 and CDR2 sequences are SQVTM and ANQGSEA. The CDR3 length is 16 residues. In DNA, the CDR3 is TGCAGCTTTGGAAGTGGACAGGGGTATTCAGCCTATGGCTACACCTTC. It specifies CSFGSGQGYSAYGYTF.

The table lists this clonotype with a few counts. The V gene is TRBV29-1, the J gene TRBJ2-3; D possibly corresponds to TRBD2 (6 bases). V shed 5 bases and J shed 2 bases, with 14 bases lying between them. Germline assignment: CDR1 SQVTM and CDR2 ANQGSEA. The CDR3 consists of 14 residues. In nucleotides, the CDR3 is TGCAGCGTTCCCTGGGGCGGGGACACAGATACGCAGTATTTT. Protein: CSVPWGGDTDTQYF.

This chain joins TRBV2 and TRBJ2-5; D possibly corresponds to TRBD2 (6 bases). The CDR3 runs 16 residues. CDR1 is SNHLY, CDR2 FYNNEI, per germline. Trimming left V 4 bases short and J 5 bases short, with 20 bases between. The CDR3 sequence is CASSVTGRGTRETQYF. The CDR3 DNA reads TGTGCCAGCAGTGTTACAGGACGGGGGACTCGGGAGACCCAGTACTTC.

This chain uses TRBV7-2 with TRBJ1-1; D gene unclear. In germline, CDR1 is SGHTA, CDR2 FQGNSA. Trimming removed 3 bases at V and 3 bases at J, with 11 bases between. The CDR3 totals 14 residues. CDR3 in DNA: TGTGCCAGCAGCTTGCCCCCCGCGCACACTGAAGCTTTCTTT. Protein product: CASSLPPAHTEAFF.

The table lists this clonotype with a few counts. J is TRBJ2-1 and V is TRBV4-1; maybe TRBD2 (7 bases). The CDR3 runs 16 residues. Trimming removed 4 bases at V and 5 bases at J, with 18 bases between. The germline V gene has CDR1 MGHRA and CDR2 YSYEKL. CDR3: CASSLLGGRRDNEQFF. The DNA of the CDR3 is TGCGCCAGCAGCCTTCTCGGGGGGCGGAGGGACAATGAGCAGTTCTTC.

This clonotype came up a few times. The V and J genes are TRBV5-1 and TRBJ1-2; 10 bases match TRBD1. CDR3 size: 15 residues. Germline V CDR1 and CDR2: SGHRS, YFSETQ. V lost 0 bases, J lost 5 bases, and 4 bases stayed unmatched. The CDR3 nucleotides are TGCGCCAGCAGCTTGGGGGACAGGGGCGGTTATGGCTACACCTTC. Encoded protein: CASSLGDRGGYGYTF.

This rearrangement joins TRBV5-1 to TRBJ2-1; D is undetermined. The V and J ends lost 0 bases and 4 bases respectively, with 8 bases between them. The CDR3 length is 14 residues. Germline lookup yields CDR1 SGHRS and CDR2 YFSETQ. The CDR3: CASSLADTYNEQFF. The CDR3 DNA reads TGCGCCAGCAGCTTGGCCGACACGTACAATGAGCAGTTCTTC.